One sample yielded the 31 T cell receptor beta chains listed below, sequenced in a study of blood T cell repertoires in COVID-19 (dated by TCRdb to 2019 to 2021). Library construction relied on the immunoSEQ multiplex PCR assay. TCRdb stores this immuneACCESS table with in-frame sequences only. Part of the clones is absent; in the studies checked, under half of the shortfall reflects unresolved V genes, and no reason is known for the rest. This sample comprises under 70,000 clones, approximately 79% of them detected only once. The ten largest make up roughly 22% of the sample. The sequenced material came from peripheral blood. The source of these receptors is an elderly woman with active or convalescent COVID-19.

The V and J genes are TRBV5-1 and TRBJ2-3; TRBD2 agrees at 9 bases. Germline loops: CDR1 SGHRS, CDR2 YFSETQ. With V trimmed by 0 bases and J by 2 bases, 10 bases remained unmatched. The CDR3 extends over 18 amino acids. The CDR3 here is CASSLGAASGAHTDTQYF. Here the CDR3 DNA reads TGCGCCAGCAGCTTGGGGGCGGCTAGCGGGGCCCACACAGATACGCAGTATTTT.

This clone was seen a handful of times. The V and J genes are TRBV6-1 and TRBJ1-3, with D possibly matching TRBD1 (5 bases). The CDR3 consists of 15 residues. Germline V gene data show CDR1 as MNHNS and CDR2 as SASEGT. The V and J ends lost 3 bases and 3 bases respectively, with 12 bases between them. This CDR3 is CASSDLGLGGNTIYF. The CDR3 coding sequence is TGTGCCAGCAGTGATTTGGGACTCGGTGGAAACACCATATATTTT.

The chain links TRBV2 to TRBJ2-3, with 12 positions matching TRBD2. Germline lookup yields CDR1 SNHLY and CDR2 FYNNEI. The CDR3 sequence is 16 residues long. The J segment lost 4 bases and the V segment lost 4 bases, leaving 6 bases of the junction unmatched. CDR3 DNA sequence: TGTGCCAGCAGTGGAACTCTAGCGGGGGGGGCAGATACGCAGTATTTT. Residues: CASSGTLAGGADTQYF.

The chain couples TRBV28 to TRBJ2-1, with 10 positions matching TRBD1. V shed 10 bases, J shed 5 bases, and the junction held 8 bases outside the gene matches. Germline-derived CDR1 and CDR2 are MDHEN and SYDVKM. The CDR3 contains 14 residues. This chain's CDR3 is CATGGDRGHNEQFF. In DNA form, the CDR3 reads TGTGCCACTGGGGGGGACAGGGGTCACAATGAGCAGTTCTTC.

The chain couples TRBV3-1 (or the pseudogene TRBV3-2) to TRBJ1-1; possibly TRBD1 for D (5 bases). This CDR3 region has 14 residues. Trimming cost V 5 bases and J 5 bases, with 15 bases left between them. CDR1 and CDR2 (germline): LGHDT, YNNKEL (reference sequence). CDR3 loop: CASSSEGMGTEAFF. The CDR3 nucleotides read TGTGCCAGCAGCTCGGAGGGGATGGGGACTGAAGCTTTCTTT.

This chain joins TRBV10-3 and TRBJ2-2; TRBD2 might be the D (5 bases). Trimming cost V 11 bases and J 0 bases, with 16 bases left between them. Germline CDR1 ENHRY, CDR2 SYGVKD. The CDR3 has 15 residues. In DNA form, the CDR3 reads TGTGCCTCGGCGAGCACAGCGGCGAACACCGGGGAGCTGTTTTTT. Translation gives CASASTAANTGELFF.

The chain recombines TRBV3-1 (or the pseudogene TRBV3-2) with TRBJ1-1; 9 nucleotides match TRBD1. CDR3 length: 11 residues. V gave up 4 bases and J gave up 12 bases; unmatched junction bases: 3. Germline V lookup: CDR1 LGHDT, CDR2 YNNKEL (reference sequence). The CDR3 sequence: CASSRGTGPFF. The CDR3 nucleotides are TGTGCCAGCAGCCGTGGGACAGGGCCTTTCTTT.

CDR3 DNA sequence: TGTGCCAGCAGCCAAAACGGGGAGCAAGTCTATGGCTACACCTTC. Residues: CASSQNGEQVYGYTF. V is TRBV3-1 (or the pseudogene TRBV3-2) and J is TRBJ1-2, with unresolved D. The CDR3 has 15 residues. The V end was cut by 2 bases, the J end by 4 bases, with 14 bases between. The germline CDR1 and CDR2 sequences are LGHDT and YNNKEL (reference sequence).

The chain uses TRBV9 and TRBJ2-1; a possible D gene is TRBD1 (6 bases). Trimming shortened V by 0 bases and J by 2 bases, and 9 bases separated the two germline ends. The CDR3 runs to 15 residues. The germline V gene has CDR1 SGDLS and CDR2 YYNGEE. Here the CDR3 reads CASSVEQGPYNEQFF. The CDR3 DNA is TGTGCCAGCAGCGTAGAACAGGGTCCCTACAATGAGCAGTTCTTC. The variable domain in full, with the rest retrieved from reference TRBV9 and TRBJ2-1, is DSGVTQTPKHLITATGQRVTLRCSPRSGDLSVYWYQQSLDQGLQFLIQYYNGEERAKGNILERFSAQQFPDLHSELNLSSLELGDSALYFCASSVEQGPYNEQFFGPGTRLTVL.

The chain recombines TRBV5-1 with TRBJ1-2; 7 bases match TRBD1. The V segment lost 4 bases and the J segment 7 bases; nucleotides outside the gene matches: 10. Per the germline V gene, CDR1 is SGHRS and CDR2 is YFSETQ. This CDR3 spans 14 amino acids. As DNA, the CDR3 is TGCGCCAGCAGCCACCTTTCAGGGGGTGGTGGCTACACCTTC. Translating gives CASSHLSGGGGYTF.

The chain couples TRBV6-1 to TRBJ1-5, with D perhaps TRBD1 (6 bases). CDR1 is MNHNS, CDR2 SASEGT, per germline. The CDR3 contains 14 residues. V shed 6 bases and J shed 2 bases, with 11 bases lying between them. CDR3 region: CASRRDTRNQPQHF. CDR3 in DNA: TGTGCCAGCAGACGGGACACCCGCAATCAGCCCCAGCATTTT.

This sequence joins TRBV3-1 (or the pseudogene TRBV3-2) and TRBJ2-1; D uncertain. The V end lost 2 bases, the J end lost 0 bases, and 11 bases lay between the germline ends. This CDR3 is 16 amino acids long. CDR1 and CDR2 (germline): LGHDT, YNNKEL (reference sequence). CDR3: CASSQSSVSSYNEQFF. The CDR3 bases are TGTGCCAGCAGCCAATCATCGGTAAGCTCCTACAATGAGCAGTTCTTC.

V gene TRBV6-5 combines with J gene TRBJ1-2; the D gene is possibly TRBD1 (5 bases). V lost 6 bases, J lost 0 bases, and 11 bases lay in between. This CDR3 contains 14 residues. Germline loops: CDR1 MNHEY, CDR2 SVGAGI. In DNA form, the CDR3 reads TGTGCCAGCAGGACCAGACAGTCTAACTATGGCTACACCTTC. Its protein product is CASRTRQSNYGYTF.

This chain links TRBV7-8 with TRBJ1-2; D possibly corresponds to TRBD1 (5 bases). Germline values: CDR1 SGHVS, CDR2 FQNEAQ. V was shortened by 1 base and J by 8 bases, with 11 bases between the two germline ends. This CDR3 region has 13 residues. CDR3 nucleotide sequence: TGTGCCAGCAGCTTAGGCGGGGCGCAGGGCTACACCTTC. Protein sequence: CASSLGGAQGYTF.

V is TRBV11-3 and J is TRBJ1-1; TRBD1 might be the D (5 bases). Germline CDR1 SGHNT, CDR2 YENEEA. CDR3 size: 14 residues. The ends were cut back, 2 bases at V and 1 base at J, with 8 bases in the middle. The CDR3 DNA is TGTGCCAGCAGCTTATCAGGACAGAACACTGAAGCTTTCTTT. Protein product: CASSLSGQNTEAFF.

CDR3 region: CASSFAGDHTGELFF. In DNA, the CDR3 is TGCGCCAGCAGCTTTGCGGGGGACCACACCGGGGAGCTGTTTTTT. The chain couples TRBV5-1 to TRBJ2-2, with 7 positions matching TRBD2. This CDR3 contains 15 residues. CDR1 is SGHRS, CDR2 YFSETQ, per germline. Losses at the gene ends were 2 bases for V and 3 bases for J; bases not matched to a gene: 4.

The gene calls are TRBV4-1 and TRBJ1-1, with D unclear. This CDR3 is 14 amino acids long. CDR1 is MGHRA and CDR2 is YSYEKL in the germline V gene. V was clipped by 1 base and J by 7 bases, with 13 bases between them. DNA of the CDR3: TGCGCCAGCAGCCAAGGAGACTTCGGCGGTGAAGCTTTCTTT. Residues: CASSQGDFGGEAFF.

The gene calls are TRBV5-5 and TRBJ2-7; D might be TRBD2 (6 bases). Deletions cut 0 bases from V and 0 bases from J, with 13 bases between. The CDR3 runs 16 residues. CDR1 and CDR2 from the germline V gene are SGHKS and YYEKEE (reference sequence). CDR3 coding DNA: TGTGCCAGCAGCTTGGCATGGGAGACTAGCTCCTACGAGCAGTACTTC. Protein: CASSLAWETSSYEQYF. Full variable domain (rest looked up from reference TRBV5-5 and TRBJ2-7): DAGVTQSPTHLIKTRGQQVTLRCSPISGHKSVSWYQQVLGQGPQFIFQYYEKEERGRGNFPDRFSARQFPNYSSELNVNALLLGDSALYLCASSLAWETSSYEQYFGPGTRLTVT.

This chain joins TRBV7-9 and TRBJ1-2; TRBD1 agrees at 11 bases. The germline V gene encodes CDR1 SEHNR and CDR2 FQNEAQ (reference sequence). Trimming cost V 5 bases and J 8 bases; bases outside gene matches: 7. The CDR3 length is 14 residues. CDR3 protein: CASSRDRGEVGYTF. DNA of the CDR3: TGTGCCAGCAGCCGGGACAGGGGGGAAGTAGGCTACACCTTC.

The gene calls are TRBV30 and TRBJ2-3; TRBD2 aligns across 11 bases. The CDR3 covers 17 residues. Per the germline V gene, CDR1 is GTSNPN and CDR2 is SVGIG (reference sequence). The ends lost 1 base at V and 4 bases at J; junction bases unmatched: 10. CDR3 residues: CAWSAATGTSGPDTQYF. CDR3 DNA: TGTGCCTGGAGTGCGGCTACCGGGACTAGCGGCCCAGATACGCAGTATTTT.

The chain links TRBV19 to TRBJ2-7; D gene unclear. The germline V and J ends were trimmed by 5 bases and 6 bases, with 11 bases remaining between them. This CDR3 has 12 residues. Germline V CDR1 and CDR2: LNHDA, SQIVND (reference sequence). This CDR3 reads CASSRPTGEQYF. In DNA, the CDR3 is TGTGCCAGTAGTCGCCCCACGGGCGAGCAGTACTTC.

The CDR3: CSVGGQQTQYF. CDR3 in DNA: TGCAGCGTGGGGGGACAGCAGACCCAGTACTTC. The chain couples TRBV29-1 to TRBJ2-5, with D possibly TRBD1 on 7 matching bases. CDR3 length: 11 residues. Looked up from germline, CDR1 is SQVTM and CDR2 is ANQGSEA. The V and J ends lost 6 bases and 6 bases respectively, with 11 bases between them.

CDR3 in amino acids: CASSERRQLNQPQHF. The CDR3 DNA is TGCGCCAGCAGTGAGAGGCGACAGCTCAATCAGCCCCAGCATTTT. The J gene is TRBJ1-5, the V gene TRBV10-2, with D maybe TRBD1 (5 bases). The V and J ends lost 2 bases and 3 bases respectively, with 11 bases between them. CDR3 size: 15 residues. Germline V gives CDR1 WSHSY, CDR2 SAAADI.

The chain joins TRBV11-2 to TRBJ1-3; D unresolved. V was clipped by 5 bases and J by 0 bases, with 5 bases between them. Looked up from germline, CDR1 is SGHAT and CDR2 is FQNNGV. The CDR3 spans 13 residues. The CDR3 protein is CASSMYSGNTIYF. DNA for the CDR3: TGTGCCAGCAGCATGTACTCTGGAAACACCATATATTTT.

The genes are TRBV5-1 and TRBJ2-5, with TRBD2 as a possible D gene (6 bases). The germline CDR1 and CDR2 sequences are SGHRS and YFSETQ. Deletions cut 1 base from V and 1 base from J, with 8 bases between. This CDR3 region has 14 residues. The CDR3 nucleotides read TGCGCCAGCAGCTTGTGGGGGGTCCAAGAGACCCAGTACTTC. Translating gives CASSLWGVQETQYF. The complete variable domain, with remaining parts taken from reference TRBV5-1 and TRBJ2-5, reads KAGVTQTPRYLIKTRGQQVTLSCSPISGHRSVSWYQQTPGQGLQFLFEYFSETQRNKGNFPGRFSGRQFSNSRSEMNVSTLELGDSALYLCASSLWGVQETQYFGPGTRLLVL.

As DNA, the CDR3 is TGTGCCAGCAGCCCCGGGACTAGCGGGGGGGGGACCGGGGAGCTGTTTTTT. Residues: CASSPGTSGGGTGELFF. The chain links TRBV4-2 to TRBJ2-2; 16 bases align to TRBD2. The junction had 4 bases not matched to a gene; V was cut back by 4 bases and J by 5 bases. The CDR3 length is 17 residues. In germline, CDR1 is LGHNA, CDR2 YNFKEQ.

The chain carries TRBV27 and TRBJ1-6, with D uncertain. The CDR3 totals 18 residues. V gave up 0 bases and J gave up 0 bases, with 12 bases separating them. Per germline, CDR1 MNHEY and CDR2 SMNVEV (reference sequence). Here the CDR3 DNA reads TGTGCCAGCAGTTTATCCTATGGGGAGAGCTCCTATAATTCACCCCTCCACTTT. Encoded protein: CASSLSYGESSYNSPLHF.

This chain joins TRBV5-1 and TRBJ1-1; D ambiguous. Germline CDR1 SGHRS, CDR2 YFSETQ. V was pared by 0 bases and J by 1 base, with 7 bases between. The CDR3 runs to 14 residues. CDR3 amino acids: CASSLERGNTEAFF. The CDR3 DNA reads as TGCGCCAGCAGCTTGGAGCGGGGGAACACTGAAGCTTTCTTT.

V and J are TRBV2 and TRBJ2-6, with 9 bases aligning to TRBD1. CDR3 length equals 16 residues. Germline V gene data show CDR1 as SNHLY and CDR2 as FYNNEI. The V and J ends lost 5 bases and 1 base, in that order; junction bases with no gene match: 3. The CDR3 DNA reads as TGTGCCAGCAGTCGGGACAGGGTTTCTGGGGCCAACGTCCTGACTTTC. Translated: CASSRDRVSGANVLTF.

This chain links TRBV9 with TRBJ1-3, with a possible D match to TRBD1 (5 bases). The length of the CDR3 is 15 residues. V lost 3 bases and J 0 bases, leaving 10 bases between the germline ends. Germline V gene data show CDR1 as SGDLS and CDR2 as YYNGEE. The CDR3 DNA reads as TGTGCCAGCAGCGCTCCAGGGAACTCTGGAAACACCATATATTTT. It is translated as CASSAPGNSGNTIYF.

The chain carries TRBV7-7 and TRBJ2-3; 10 nucleotides line up with TRBD2. The CDR3 is made up of 15 amino acids. J lost 9 bases, V lost 5 bases, and 11 bases had no gene match. Per germline, CDR1 SSHAT and CDR2 FNYEAQ (reference sequence). Written as DNA, the CDR3 is TGTGCCAGCAGCCCCGCCGGGACTAGCGCAAAAACGCAGTATTTT. Translating gives CASSPAGTSAKTQYF.